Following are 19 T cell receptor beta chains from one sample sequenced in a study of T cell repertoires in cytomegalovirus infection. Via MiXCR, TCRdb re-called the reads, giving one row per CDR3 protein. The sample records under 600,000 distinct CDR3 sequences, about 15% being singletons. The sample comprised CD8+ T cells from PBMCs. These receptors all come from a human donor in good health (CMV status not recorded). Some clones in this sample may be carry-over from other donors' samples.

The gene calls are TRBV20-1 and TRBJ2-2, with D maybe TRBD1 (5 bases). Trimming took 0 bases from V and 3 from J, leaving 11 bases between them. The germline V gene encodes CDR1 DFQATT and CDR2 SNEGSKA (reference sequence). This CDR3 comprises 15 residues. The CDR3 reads CSAREAGSDTGELFF. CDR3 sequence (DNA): TGCAGTGCTAGAGAAGCAGGGTCGGACACCGGGGAGCTGTTTTTT.

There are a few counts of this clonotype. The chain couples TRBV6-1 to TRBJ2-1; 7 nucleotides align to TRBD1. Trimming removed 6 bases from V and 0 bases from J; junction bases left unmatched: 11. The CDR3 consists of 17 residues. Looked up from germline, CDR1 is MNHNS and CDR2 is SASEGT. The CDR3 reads CASRPFTGESSYNEQFF. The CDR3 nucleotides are TGTGCCAGCAGACCTTTTACAGGGGAGAGCTCCTACAATGAGCAGTTCTTC.

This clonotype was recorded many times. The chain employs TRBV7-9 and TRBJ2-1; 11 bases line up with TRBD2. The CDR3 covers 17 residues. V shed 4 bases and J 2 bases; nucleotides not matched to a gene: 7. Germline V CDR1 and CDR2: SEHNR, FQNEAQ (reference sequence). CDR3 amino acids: CASSSSSGRHPYNEQFF. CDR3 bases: TGTGCCAGCAGCTCCTCTAGCGGGAGGCACCCCTACAATGAGCAGTTCTTC.

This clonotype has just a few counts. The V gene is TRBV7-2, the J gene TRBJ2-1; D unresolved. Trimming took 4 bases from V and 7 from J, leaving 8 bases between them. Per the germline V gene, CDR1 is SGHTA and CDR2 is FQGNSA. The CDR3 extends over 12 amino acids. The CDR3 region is CASSYRKNEQFF. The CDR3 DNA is TGTGCCAGCAGCTATCGTAAGAATGAGCAGTTCTTC. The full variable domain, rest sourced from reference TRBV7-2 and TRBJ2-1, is GAGVSQSPSNKVTEKGKDVELRCDPISGHTALYWYRQSLGQGLEFLIYFQGNSAPDKSGLPSDRFSAERTGGSVSTLTIQRTQQEDSAVYLCASSYRKNEQFFGPGTRLTVL.

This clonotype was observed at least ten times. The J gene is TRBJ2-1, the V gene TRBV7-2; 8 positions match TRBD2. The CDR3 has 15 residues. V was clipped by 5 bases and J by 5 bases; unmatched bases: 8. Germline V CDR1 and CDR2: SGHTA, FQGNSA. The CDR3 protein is CASSKPTSADNEQFF. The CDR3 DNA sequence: TGTGCCAGCAGCAAGCCGACTAGCGCTGACAATGAGCAGTTCTTC. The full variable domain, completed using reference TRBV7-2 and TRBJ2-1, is GAGVSQSPSNKVTEKGKDVELRCDPISGHTALYWYRQSLGQGLEFLIYFQGNSAPDKSGLPSDRFSAERTGGSVSTLTIQRTQQEDSAVYLCASSKPTSADNEQFFGPGTRLTVL.

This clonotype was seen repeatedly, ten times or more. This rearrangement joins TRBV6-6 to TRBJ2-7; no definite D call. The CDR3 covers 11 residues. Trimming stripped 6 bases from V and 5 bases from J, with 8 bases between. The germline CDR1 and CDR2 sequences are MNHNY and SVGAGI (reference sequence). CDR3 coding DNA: TGTGCCAGCAGGCTTCGCGACGAGCAGTACTTC. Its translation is CASRLRDEQYF.

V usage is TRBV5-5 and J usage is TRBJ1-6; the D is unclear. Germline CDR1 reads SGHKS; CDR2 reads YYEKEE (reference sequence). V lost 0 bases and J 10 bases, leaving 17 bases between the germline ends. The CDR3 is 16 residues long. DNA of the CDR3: TGTGCCAGCAGCTTGGCACGGGGTGGGTCCGGATCACCCCTCCACTTT. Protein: CASSLARGGSGSPLHF.

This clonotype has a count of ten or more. DNA for the CDR3: TGTGCCACCAGCAGAGAAAGTCACCTTTCCTACGAGCAGTACTTC. Translation gives CATSRESHLSYEQYF. V usage is TRBV15 and J usage is TRBJ2-7, with unresolved D. The CDR3 runs 15 residues. Trimming cost V 0 bases and J 1 base, with 10 bases left between them. In germline, CDR1 is LNHNV, CDR2 YYDKDF (reference sequence). Filled out from reference TRBV15 and TRBJ2-7, the complete variable domain reads DAMVIQNPRYQVTQFGKPVTLSCSQTLNHNVMYWYQQKSSQAPKLLFHYYDKDFNNEADTPDNFQSRRPNTSFCFLDIRSPGLGDTAMYLCATSRESHLSYEQYFGPGTRLTVT.

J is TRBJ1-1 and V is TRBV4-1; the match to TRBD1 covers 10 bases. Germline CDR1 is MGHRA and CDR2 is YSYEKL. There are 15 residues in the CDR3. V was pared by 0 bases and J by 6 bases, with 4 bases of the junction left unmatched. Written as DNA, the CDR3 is TGCGCCAGCAGCCAAGATACCGGGACAGGGGCTGAAGCTTTCTTT. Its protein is CASSQDTGTGAEAFF.

CDR3 protein: CASSVDRRSGNTIYF. CDR3 in DNA: TGTGCCAGCAGCGTGGACAGACGCTCTGGAAACACCATATATTTT. The chain uses TRBV6-1 and TRBJ1-3; D perhaps matches TRBD1 (6 bases). The CDR3 has 15 amino acids. V lost 6 bases, J lost 0 bases, and 12 bases lay in between. In germline, CDR1 is MNHNS, CDR2 SASEGT.

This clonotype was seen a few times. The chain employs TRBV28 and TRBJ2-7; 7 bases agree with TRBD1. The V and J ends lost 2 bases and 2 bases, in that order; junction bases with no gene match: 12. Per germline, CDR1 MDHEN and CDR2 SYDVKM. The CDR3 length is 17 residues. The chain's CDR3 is CASSLDRVEAPPYEQYF. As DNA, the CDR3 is TGTGCCAGCAGTTTAGACAGGGTGGAAGCCCCCCCCTACGAGCAGTACTTC. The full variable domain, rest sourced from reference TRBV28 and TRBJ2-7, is DVKVTQSSRYLVKRTGEKVFLECVQDMDHENMFWYRQDPGLGLRLIYFSYDVKMKEKGDIPEGYSVSREKKERFSLILESASTNQTSMYLCASSLDRVEAPPYEQYFGPGTRLTVT.

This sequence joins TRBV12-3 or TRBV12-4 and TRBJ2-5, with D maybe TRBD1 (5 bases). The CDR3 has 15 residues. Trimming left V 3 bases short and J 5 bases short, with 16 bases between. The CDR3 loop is CASSLHRSSFETQYF. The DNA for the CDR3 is TGTGCCAGCAGTTTGCACAGGTCCTCCTTCGAGACCCAGTACTTC.

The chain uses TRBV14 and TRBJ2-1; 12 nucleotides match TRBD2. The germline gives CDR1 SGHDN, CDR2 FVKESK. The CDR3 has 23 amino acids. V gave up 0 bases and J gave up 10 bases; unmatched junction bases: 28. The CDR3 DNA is TGTGCCAGCAGCCAAGATTCGTTAAAGGTAATGCTGGGGACTAGCGGGCCGGAATGGGAGCAGTTCTTC. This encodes CASSQDSLKVMLGTSGPEWEQFF.

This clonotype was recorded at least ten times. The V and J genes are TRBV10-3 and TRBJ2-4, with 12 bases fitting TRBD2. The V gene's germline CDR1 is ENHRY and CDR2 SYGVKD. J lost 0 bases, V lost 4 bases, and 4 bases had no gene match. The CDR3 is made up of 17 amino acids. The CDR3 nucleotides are TGTGCCATCAGTGCCGGGACTAGCGGGCTAGCCAAAAACATTCAGTACTTC. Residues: CAISAGTSGLAKNIQYF.

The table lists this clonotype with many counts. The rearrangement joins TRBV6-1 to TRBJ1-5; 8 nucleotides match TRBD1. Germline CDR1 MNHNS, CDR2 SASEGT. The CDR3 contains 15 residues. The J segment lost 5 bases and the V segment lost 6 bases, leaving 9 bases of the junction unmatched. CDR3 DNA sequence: TGTGCCAGCAGGGACAGGGATGGGGTTTATCAGCCCCAGCATTTT. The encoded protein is CASRDRDGVYQPQHF.

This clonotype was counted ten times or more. CDR3 DNA: TGTGCCAGCAGCCTAGGACACTTAAATGAAAAACTGTTTTTT. This sequence encodes CASSLGHLNEKLFF. The chain combines TRBV7-8 with TRBJ1-4; D might be TRBD1 (5 bases). The germline V gene encodes CDR1 SGHVS and CDR2 FQNEAQ. CDR3 length: 14 residues. Trimming cost V 5 bases and J 5 bases, with 12 bases left between them.

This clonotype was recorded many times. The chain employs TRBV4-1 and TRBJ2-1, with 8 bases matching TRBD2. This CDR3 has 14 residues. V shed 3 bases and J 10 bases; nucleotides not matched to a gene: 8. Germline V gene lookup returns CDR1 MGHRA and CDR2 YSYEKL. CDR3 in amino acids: CASSQKTSGWEQFF. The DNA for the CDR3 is TGCGCCAGCAGCCAGAAAACTAGCGGTTGGGAGCAGTTCTTC.

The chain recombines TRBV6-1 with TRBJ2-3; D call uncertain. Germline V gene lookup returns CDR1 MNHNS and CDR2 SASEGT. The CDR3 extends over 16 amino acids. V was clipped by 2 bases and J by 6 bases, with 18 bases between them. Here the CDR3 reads CASSEWLEGLGDTQYF. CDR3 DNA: TGTGCCAGCAGTGAATGGTTAGAAGGTTTAGGGGATACGCAGTATTTT.

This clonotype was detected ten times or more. CDR3 in DNA: TGTGCCAGCAGCTCCGGGACTAGCGGGGGGGTCTATACCCTCGCCTACAATGAGCAGTTCTTC. Residues: CASSSGTSGGVYTLAYNEQFF. V and J are TRBV5-6 and TRBJ2-1, with 16 bases identical to TRBD2. V lost 3 bases, J lost 2 bases, and 14 bases stayed unmatched. The CDR3 runs to 21 residues. CDR1 is SGHDT and CDR2 is YYEEEE in the germline V gene.